Listed here are 31 T cell receptor beta chains from one sample, sequenced in a study of T cell clones after liver transplantation. The protocol was immunoSEQ multiplex PCR, while the TCRdb copy is restricted to in-frame clones and leaves out a portion. The sample yields tens of thousands of clones, 71% seen once. Sequences were derived from CD4+ T cells from blood, sampled before liver transplant. All receptors derive from a human donor who received a liver transplant.

The rearrangement uses TRBV28 and TRBJ1-3; D possibly corresponds to TRBD1 (5 bases). The CDR3 has 15 residues. The V and J ends lost 6 bases and 0 bases respectively, with 12 bases between them. Germline assignment: CDR1 MDHEN and CDR2 SYDVKM. In nucleotides, the CDR3 is TGTGCCAGCAGCGATCCGACAGCCTCTGGAAACACCATATATTTT. Its protein product is CASSDPTASGNTIYF.

This chain connects TRBV5-5 to TRBJ1-6; the match to TRBD1 covers 11 bases. CDR3 length equals 20 residues. Per germline, CDR1 SGHKS and CDR2 YYEKEE (reference sequence). V lost 1 base and J lost 0; bases outside the gene matches: 9. The CDR3 loop reads CASSLLGQGVQYSYNSPLHF. The CDR3, as DNA: TGTGCCAGCAGCTTGTTGGGACAGGGGGTTCAGTACTCCTATAATTCACCCCTCCACTTT.

This clone was counted ten times or more. The V call is TRBV13, the J call TRBJ1-5, with 10 bases aligning to TRBD1. The CDR3 length is 16 residues. The V segment lost 3 bases and the J segment 3 bases; nucleotides outside the gene matches: 5. Germline CDR1 reads PRHDT; CDR2 reads FYEKMQ (reference sequence). CDR3 DNA: TGTGCCAGCAGCTTTTCGGGACAGGGGATCAATCAGCCCCAGCATTTT. This sequence encodes CASSFSGQGINQPQHF.

The chain is built from TRBV30 and TRBJ2-3; 9 nucleotides line up with TRBD1. The CDR3 is made up of 13 amino acids. The J segment lost 5 bases and the V segment lost 7 bases, leaving 7 bases of the junction unmatched. Germline lookup yields CDR1 GTSNPN and CDR2 SVGIG (reference sequence). The CDR3 DNA sequence: TGTGCCTACTGGGACAGGGCAAAAGATACGCAGTATTTT. This translates into CAYWDRAKDTQYF.

The chain carries TRBV9 and TRBJ1-2, with a weak D call TRBD1 (6 bases). The ends were cut back, 0 bases at V and 6 bases at J, with 15 bases in the middle. Per the germline V gene, CDR1 is SGDLS and CDR2 is YYNGEE. The CDR3 covers 15 residues. In nucleotides, the CDR3 is TGTGCCAGCAGCGTAGCTACGACAGGCCTGGATGGCTACACCTTC. This codes for CASSVATTGLDGYTF.

This clone turned up a few times. J is TRBJ1-2 and V is TRBV7-9; tentatively, D is TRBD1 (5 bases). Trimming took off 1 base at V and 4 bases at J, with 10 bases between the two ends. Per the germline V gene, CDR1 is SEHNR and CDR2 is FQNEAQ (reference sequence). The CDR3 is 14 amino acids. The CDR3: CASSLGGVFYGYTF. The CDR3 DNA reads TGTGCCAGCAGCTTAGGGGGGGTCTTCTATGGCTACACCTTC.

The rearrangement joins TRBV19 to TRBJ2-7, with 7 bases that match TRBD2. The V gene's germline CDR1 is LNHDA and CDR2 SQIVND (reference sequence). J lost 5 bases, V lost 5 bases, and 9 bases had no gene match. The CDR3 contains 14 residues. The CDR3 DNA follows: TGTGCCAGTAGTGAGGGCCCAGGGACTAACGAGCAGTACTTC. It translates to CASSEGPGTNEQYF.

This clone has a handful of counts. V gene TRBV28 combines with J gene TRBJ2-2; 9 nucleotides agree with TRBD1. Losses at the gene ends were 6 bases for V and 5 bases for J; bases not matched to a gene: 10. This CDR3 spans 16 amino acids. CDR1 MDHEN and CDR2 SYDVKM come from the germline V gene. The CDR3: CASRATGTGRTGELFF. The CDR3 DNA is TGTGCCAGCAGAGCCACCGGGACAGGGCGTACCGGGGAGCTGTTTTTT.

This sequence joins TRBV6-5 and TRBJ1-2, with TRBD1 as a possible D gene (6 bases). This CDR3 is 14 amino acids long. Looked up from germline, CDR1 is MNHEY and CDR2 is SVGAGI. Deletions cut 2 bases from V and 4 bases from J, with 11 bases between. This CDR3 is CASSYQGQSYGYTF. The CDR3 DNA reads as TGTGCCAGCAGTTACCAAGGACAGAGCTATGGCTACACCTTC.

V is TRBV13 and J is TRBJ2-3; 7 nucleotides line up with TRBD1. This CDR3 is built from 15 residues. Germline assignment: CDR1 PRHDT and CDR2 FYEKMQ (reference sequence). The trim removed 5 bases at V and 2 bases at J, leaving 7 bases unmatched. The CDR3 nucleotides are TGTGCCAGCAGCACCAACAGGGGCCTCACAGATACGCAGTATTTT. Amino acids: CASSTNRGLTDTQYF. Full variable domain (rest looked up from reference TRBV13 and TRBJ2-3): AAGVIQSPRHLIKEKRETATLKCYPIPRHDTVYWYQQGPGQDPQFLISFYEKMQSDKGSIPDRFSAQQFSDYHSELNMSSLELGDSALYFCASSTNRGLTDTQYFGPGTRLTVL.

V gene TRBV6-5 combines with J gene TRBJ1-1; D uncertain. The CDR3 extends over 11 amino acids. The V end was cut by 5 bases, the J end by 4 bases, with 5 bases between. Germline loops: CDR1 MNHEY, CDR2 SVGAGI. The CDR3 region has the DNA TGTGCCAGCAGTACTGCCACTGAAGCTTTCTTT. Translating it yields CASSTATEAFF.

The V gene is TRBV5-1, the J gene TRBJ1-4; no firm D call. The CDR3 runs to 14 residues. Trimming cost V 1 base and J 6 bases, with 10 bases left between them. Per germline, CDR1 SGHRS and CDR2 YFSETQ. Here the CDR3 reads CASSLQVTDEKLFF. CDR3 DNA: TGCGCCAGCAGCTTGCAGGTAACCGATGAAAAACTGTTTTTT.

V gene TRBV9 combines with J gene TRBJ2-1; 11 positions agree with TRBD2. V lost 4 bases, J lost 10 bases, and 4 bases stayed unmatched. Germline assignment: CDR1 SGDLS and CDR2 YYNGEE. The CDR3 covers 13 residues. The CDR3 DNA follows: TGTGCCAGCAGCAAACGGACTAGCGGGGAGCAGTTCTTC. Translating gives CASSKRTSGEQFF.

The chain has TRBV28 and TRBJ2-7; the match to TRBD1 covers 8 bases. Germline CDR1 MDHEN, CDR2 SYDVKM. CDR3 length: 15 residues. Trimming cost V 6 bases and J 4 bases; bases outside gene matches: 11. Here the CDR3 reads CASSSGQGQMYEQYF. CDR3 in DNA: TGTGCCAGCAGCTCTGGACAGGGCCAGATGTACGAGCAGTACTTC. Using reference TRBV28 and TRBJ2-7 for the parts outside the CDR3, the full variable domain is DVKVTQSSRYLVKRTGEKVFLECVQDMDHENMFWYRQDPGLGLRLIYFSYDVKMKEKGDIPEGYSVSREKKERFSLILESASTNQTSMYLCASSSGQGQMYEQYFGPGTRLTVT.

The chain is built from TRBV19 and TRBJ2-4, with a weak D call TRBD1 (6 bases). The CDR3 totals 17 residues. Germline V gene sequence: CDR1 LNHDA, CDR2 SQIVND (reference sequence). Trimming stripped 1 base from V and 0 bases from J, with 13 bases between. The CDR3 is CASSIAAGVRAKNIQYF. The CDR3 coding sequence is TGTGCCAGTAGTATAGCGGCAGGGGTTAGAGCCAAAAACATTCAGTACTTC.

The chain recombines TRBV19 with TRBJ1-5; 7 positions agree with TRBD1. The CDR3 length is 18 residues. Germline loops: CDR1 LNHDA, CDR2 SQIVND (reference sequence). The J segment lost 1 base and the V segment lost 7 bases, leaving 16 bases of the junction unmatched. The CDR3 DNA reads TGTGCCAGTACCCGCAGGGGGTCGGGGGGGAAGAGCAATCAGCCCCAGCATTTT. Translating it yields CASTRRGSGGKSNQPQHF.

This chain links TRBV28 with TRBJ1-2; 10 bases agree with TRBD1. Germline V gives CDR1 MDHEN, CDR2 SYDVKM. After removal of 6 bases from V and 3 bases from J, the junction contained 4 bases not matched to a gene. There are 14 residues in the CDR3. Here the CDR3 reads CASRWTGGHYGYTF. In nucleotides, the CDR3 is TGTGCCAGCAGGTGGACAGGGGGTCACTATGGCTACACCTTC.

The rearrangement uses TRBV29-1 and TRBJ2-1; 8 bases are shared with TRBD1. Germline V lookup: CDR1 SQVTM, CDR2 ANQGSEA. CDR3 size: 12 residues. V lost 6 bases and J lost 4; bases outside the gene matches: 2. The CDR3 nucleotides read TGCAGCGTGGGGGACAGGTACAATGAGCAGTTCTTC. Its translation: CSVGDRYNEQFF.

This chain joins TRBV7-2 and TRBJ2-3; the D is unclear. CDR1 SGHTA and CDR2 FQGNSA come from the germline V gene. The CDR3 consists of 17 residues. Trimming pared 1 base from V and 0 bases from J, leaving 14 bases between. The CDR3 DNA sequence: TGTGCCAGCAGCTTAGAGGCGGATATAACAAGCACAGATACGCAGTATTTT. Amino acid sequence: CASSLEADITSTDTQYF. Supplemented by reference TRBV7-2 and TRBJ2-3, the full variable domain reads GAGVSQSPSNKVTEKGKDVELRCDPISGHTALYWYRQSLGQGLEFLIYFQGNSAPDKSGLPSDRFSAERTGGSVSTLTIQRTQQEDSAVYLCASSLEADITSTDTQYFGPGTRLTVL.

The chain links TRBV30 to TRBJ1-1, with TRBD1 as a possible D gene (5 bases). This CDR3 comprises 15 residues. Germline CDR1 and CDR2: GTSNPN and SVGIG (reference sequence). V lost 1 base to trimming and J lost 10 bases, with 22 bases between them. The chain's CDR3 is CAWSAKGPSRVGAFF. CDR3 in DNA: TGTGCCTGGAGTGCCAAGGGGCCCTCCCGGGTGGGAGCTTTCTTT.

The count of this clone is one. The V and J genes are TRBV30 and TRBJ1-4; D possibly corresponds to TRBD1 (5 bases). The length of the CDR3 is 15 residues. The V end lost 2 bases, the J end lost 0 bases, and 10 bases lay between the germline ends. CDR1 is GTSNPN, CDR2 SVGIG, per germline (reference sequence). The CDR3 region is CAWSRATATNEKLFF. CDR3 sequence (DNA): TGTGCCTGGAGTCGGGCGACAGCAACTAATGAAAAACTGTTTTTT.

The chain recombines TRBV7-9 with TRBJ1-2; the match to TRBD1 covers 7 bases. Germline values: CDR1 SEHNR, CDR2 FQNEAQ (reference sequence). The V and J ends lost 1 base and 4 bases, in that order; junction bases with no gene match: 3. The length of the CDR3 is 14 residues. The CDR3 DNA reads TGTGCCAGCAGCTTAGTAGGGACAGTCTATGGCTACACCTTC. Its protein is CASSLVGTVYGYTF.

J is TRBJ1-4 and V is TRBV6-1; possible D gene TRBD1, 5 bases. V gave up 8 bases and J gave up 7 bases, with 17 bases separating them. This CDR3 contains 14 residues. The germline V gene encodes CDR1 MNHNS and CDR2 SASEGT. Here the CDR3 DNA reads TGTGCCAGCTTGGACACAGGAAGAGGTGAAAAACTGTTTTTT. This codes for CASLDTGRGEKLFF.

V gene TRBV28 combines with J gene TRBJ1-2, with TRBD1 matching over 7 bases. Trimming removed 6 bases from V and 1 base from J; junction bases left unmatched: 8. This CDR3 has 15 residues. Germline V gene data show CDR1 as MDHEN and CDR2 as SYDVKM. The CDR3 DNA reads as TGTGCCAGCAGCTTCTCCCGACAGGGTAACTATGGCTACACCTTC. It yields the protein CASSFSRQGNYGYTF.

The V gene is TRBV9, the J gene TRBJ1-3, with unresolved D. Germline CDR1 SGDLS, CDR2 YYNGEE. The V end was cut by 4 bases, the J end by 0 bases, with 11 bases between. This CDR3 region has 15 residues. CDR3 nucleotides: TGTGCCAGCAGCCCCCGGGTTTCCTCTGGAAACACCATATATTTT. This codes for CASSPRVSSGNTIYF.

This clone was detected only a few times. The rearrangement links TRBV30 to TRBJ1-1; 9 bases align to TRBD1. The CDR3 spans 13 residues. Germline V CDR1 and CDR2: GTSNPN, SVGIG (reference sequence). After removal of 3 bases from V and 6 bases from J, the junction contained 5 bases not matched to a gene. CDR3 sequence: CAWRRQGVAEAFF. The DNA for the CDR3 is TGTGCCTGGAGGAGACAGGGGGTCGCTGAAGCTTTCTTT.

The V gene is TRBV5-4, the J gene TRBJ2-7, with D tentatively TRBD2 (5 bases). Trimming pared 4 bases from V and 1 base from J, leaving 18 bases between. Germline V gene sequence: CDR1 SGHNT, CDR2 YYREEE (reference sequence). This CDR3 region has 16 residues. CDR3 sequence (DNA): TGTGCCAGCAGCATGCCCCATCGGGGTGGATCCTACGAGCAGTACTTC. Translating gives CASSMPHRGGSYEQYF.

This clone was seen a handful of times. The genes are TRBV7-3 and TRBJ2-1; D is uncertain. V lost 1 base and J 8 bases, leaving 6 bases between the germline ends. The CDR3 contains 12 residues. From germline, CDR1 is SGHTA and CDR2 FQGTGA. CDR3 bases: TGTGCCAGCAGCTTAAATGTCGATGAGCAGTTCTTC. Translation: CASSLNVDEQFF.

The genes are TRBV5-4 and TRBJ2-1, with 9 positions matching TRBD2. Germline CDR1 SGHNT, CDR2 YYREEE (reference sequence). The CDR3 extends over 15 amino acids. The V segment lost 0 bases and the J segment 4 bases; nucleotides outside the gene matches: 2. This CDR3 reads CASSLAAGGYNEQFF. The CDR3 DNA sequence: TGTGCCAGCAGCTTGGCGGCGGGGGGGTACAATGAGCAGTTCTTC.

This chain connects TRBV12-1 to TRBJ1-6; the table's D call of TRBD1 was not tested on the DNA. TRBV12-1 corresponds to a pseudogene. The CDR3 is 16 residues long. The CDR3 here is CASSFRYDRGNSPLHF. In nucleotides, the CDR3 is TGTGCCAGCAGCTTTAGGTATGACAGGGGGAATTCACCCCTCCACTTT.

The rearrangement uses TRBV7-8 and TRBJ2-2; the D gene is possibly TRBD2 (7 bases). Germline V lookup: CDR1 SGHVS, CDR2 FQNEAQ. V lost 1 base, J lost 2 bases, and 11 bases lay in between. There are 16 residues in the CDR3. DNA for the CDR3: TGTGCCAGCAGCTTAGGAGGGGGGGCTAACACCGGGGAGCTGTTTTTT. This sequence encodes CASSLGGGANTGELFF.